This T cell receptor beta chain appears in the sequencing data of a study of CD8 T cells in Susac syndrome (dated by TCRdb to between 2018 and 2021). The study in broad terms: Among the sequenced Susac syndrome patients, over five had clinically active disease and roughly 8 were in clinical remission. At the time of blood withdrawal, Susac syndrome patients were either therapy-naive, taking corticosteroids (with some also receiving IVIg), or on IVIg alone. The study used repertoire sequencing to test whether antigen drove CD8+ T cell activation and differentiation in Susac syndrome.

As concerns this clonotype: The antigen this receptor binds is unknown. No quality values exist for individual bases; no much larger clone is one base distant.

Peripheral blood CD8+ and CD4+ T cells from healthy donors, Susac syndrome patients and multiple sclerosis patients were profiled by high-throughput TCR beta sequencing. The Susac syndrome patients fulfilled recently defined diagnostic criteria for definite or probable disease. CD8+ TEMRA cells were enriched by FACS, while bulk CD8+ and CD4+ T cells were purified by magnetic negative isolation. Blood was collected in EDTA tubes and processed within 24 hours, with PBMCs isolated through density gradient centrifugation. PBMCs intended for TCR sequencing were cryopreserved in liquid nitrogen and were subsequently thawed in a 37 degrees C water bath. Purity of sorted or isolated CD4+, CD8+ and CD8+ TEMRA cells was at least 90%. RNA was extracted using the RNeasy kit, and about 0.45 to 1 ug of the RNA was reverse transcribed with random hexamers. TCR beta CDR3 regions were amplified with the immunoSEQ multiplex PCR assay covering 54 Vbeta and 13 Jbeta segments. PCR amplification bias was corrected using a synthetic template baseline for primer optimization and computational correction. As for the authors' bioinformatics: Only productive sequences were kept, with reads annotated to V, D and J genes according to IMGT and analyzed in immunoSEQ Analyzer. Clonality was calculated as one minus the Shannon entropy normalized by log2 of the number of productive unique sequences. For each patient and control, public and private clones were evaluated within the 100 most prevalent clones. A clone was defined as Susac-specific if it was absent from the healthy and MS cohorts, from approximately 980 published viral clones and from other ImmuneACCESS disease sequences. The public reads were reprocessed in TCRdb via fastp at Q25 and MiXCR, keeping in-frame beta chains. Every CDR3 protein is listed once, alongside the most common genes and DNA of its rows. The V and J calls, along with clone size, are taken from TCRdb and not from the paper's own processing. The table for this sample lists approximately 260,000 distinct CDR3 sequences; 90% to 97% of them were counted only once. Of the sample, around 0.1% falls within the top ten clones.

General conclusions and limits of the study: In patients with Susac syndrome, the CD4+ T cell repertoire showed no detectable clonal expansion. The number of individuals in the TCR sequencing and HLA analysis was acknowledged as relatively small.

The CDR3 sequence holds 17 residues, the cysteine and phenylalanine included. Just CDR3 DNA is preserved here, 51 bases in frame from base 1. From the germline V gene, CDR1 is SGHRS and CDR2 is YFSETQ. V is clipped by 3 bases and J by 9 bases, and the sequence between their germline boundaries is 24 bases long. Sequencing was performed on CD4+ T cells from PBMCs. The chain uses TRBV5-1 and TRBJ2-2; a tentative D call is TRBD1 (6 bases match). The receptor comes from a human donor with Susac syndrome. Here is the DNA: TGCGCCAGCAGCTCCCTTATGGGGGCAGGGGCGTTCCGGGAGCTGTTTTTT. Its protein is CASSSLMGAGAFRELFF.